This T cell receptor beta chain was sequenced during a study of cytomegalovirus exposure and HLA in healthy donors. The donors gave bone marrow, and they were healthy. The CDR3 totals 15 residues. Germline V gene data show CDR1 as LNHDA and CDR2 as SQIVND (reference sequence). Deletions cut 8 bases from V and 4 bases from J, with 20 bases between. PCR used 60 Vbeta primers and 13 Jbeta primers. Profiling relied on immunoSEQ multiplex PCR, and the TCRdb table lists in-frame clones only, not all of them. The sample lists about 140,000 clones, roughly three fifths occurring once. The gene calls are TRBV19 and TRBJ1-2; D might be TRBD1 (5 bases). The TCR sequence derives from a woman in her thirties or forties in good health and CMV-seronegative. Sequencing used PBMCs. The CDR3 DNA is TGTGCCAGTGTCCCGAAGCAGGGATCCTCCTATGGCTACACCTTC. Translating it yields CASVPKQGSSYGYTF.